This TCR beta chain was recorded in a study of blood T cells in healthy people across ages. The use of a sample-barcoded 5' primer and a J-beta primer mix characterized a second PCR of about 7 to 12 cycles. A single record per CDR3 protein comes from TCRdb applying MiXCR to the 5' RACE reads. This table holds about 730,000 distinct CDR3 sequences, roughly 45% found once. This CDR3 comprises 13 residues. Germline V CDR1 and CDR2: SEHNR, FQNEAQ (reference sequence). Trimming removed 3 bases at V and 3 bases at J, with 9 bases between. This TCR derives from a woman aged 55-75 years in good health. The specimen sequenced was blood. The chain employs TRBV7-9 and TRBJ2-7, with D possibly being TRBD2 (5 bases). Here the CDR3 reads CASSFSEIYEQYF. The CDR3 DNA reads as TGTGCCAGCAGCTTTAGCGAGATCTACGAGCAGTACTTC.